The rows below give T cell receptor beta chains drawn from one sample of a study of regulatory T cells in long-lasting Graves disease. TCRdb fed the multiplex PCR reads into MiXCR, producing one record per CDR3 protein. This sample has roughly 490,000 distinct CDR3 sequences, with approximately 22% found just once. Sample: peripheral blood mononuclear cells (PBMCs), taken when the disease was refractory, from a patient treated with antithyroid drugs. All receptors derive from a female donor with Graves disease. The CDR3 runs from the conserved cysteine through the conserved F or W. D genes are given only for firm matches. The size entry is marked missing in some rows and otherwise reads once, few, many or a size class.

v_gene: TRBV12-3/TRBV12-4
d_gene: TRBD2
j_gene: TRBJ2-1
abundance: NA
CDR3nt: TGTGCCAGCAGAAACGGGGAGGGCTACAATGAGCAGTTCTTC
CDR3aa: CASRNGEGYNEQFF

v_gene: TRBV9
d_gene: NA
j_gene: TRBJ2-3
abundance: NA
CDR3nt: TGTGCCAGCAGCGGCTACACAGATACGCAGTATTTT
CDR3aa: CASSGYTDTQYF

v_gene: TRBV28
d_gene: NA
j_gene: TRBJ1-1
abundance: many
CDR3nt: TGTGCCAGCAGTTTGGGGGCCCTGGGAGCGCGCACTGAAGCTTTCTTT
CDR3aa: CASSLGALGARTEAFF

v_gene: TRBV28
d_gene: TRBD2
j_gene: TRBJ2-7
abundance: many
CDR3nt: TGTGCCAGCAGTCTCCCCTTGGGGGCCAGCGGGAGGGGCCAGTACGAGCAGTACTTC
CDR3aa: CASSLPLGASGRGQYEQYF

v_gene: TRBV2
d_gene: TRBD1
j_gene: TRBJ1-1
abundance: many
CDR3nt: TGTGCCAGCAGTGAAGCGTGGGACAGGCCGGGGTTCTTT
CDR3aa: CASSEAWDRPGFF

v_gene: TRBV7-8
d_gene: NA
j_gene: TRBJ2-5
abundance: few
CDR3nt: TGTGCCAGCAGCCCCTGGGGCGGACGCCAGGAGACCCAGTACTTC
CDR3aa: CASSPWGGRQETQYF

v_gene: TRBV20-1
d_gene: NA
j_gene: TRBJ2-5
abundance: NA
CDR3nt: TGCAGTGCTCCCCATGAGGGGGGGGGCGAGACCCAGTACTTC
CDR3aa: CSAPHEGGGETQYF

v_gene: TRBV5-4
d_gene: TRBD2
j_gene: TRBJ2-7
abundance: NA
CDR3nt: TGTGCCAGCAGCTCCCATGGGACTAGCGGGAACTCCTACGAGCAGTACTTC
CDR3aa: CASSSHGTSGNSYEQYF

v_gene: TRBV10-2
d_gene: NA
j_gene: TRBJ2-2
abundance: NA
CDR3nt: TGCGCCAGCCTTGGCCAGGAGGGTCCCGGGGAGCTGTTTTTT
CDR3aa: CASLGQEGPGELFF

v_gene: TRBV11-2
d_gene: NA
j_gene: TRBJ2-3
abundance: once
CDR3nt: TGTGCCAGCAGCTTCCTCCGAGGGGACCATAGGAGCAGCACAGATACGCAGTATTTT
CDR3aa: CASSFLRGDHRSSTDTQYF

v_gene: TRBV7-9
d_gene: TRBD1
j_gene: TRBJ2-2
abundance: few
CDR3nt: TGTGCCAGCAGCAACATGGGGCAGGGGGTCGCCGGGGAGCTGTTTTTT
CDR3aa: CASSNMGQGVAGELFF

v_gene: TRBV4-3
d_gene: NA
j_gene: TRBJ1-5
abundance: NA
CDR3nt: TGCACCAGCAGCCCGGGACTGACCCTTAATCAGCCCCAGCATTTT
CDR3aa: CTSSPGLTLNQPQHF

v_gene: TRBV28
d_gene: NA
j_gene: TRBJ1-4
abundance: many
CDR3nt: TGTGCCACCGGAGGGGAAAAACTGTTTTTT
CDR3aa: CATGGEKLFF

v_gene: TRBV28
d_gene: NA
j_gene: TRBJ2-7
abundance: many
CDR3nt: TGTGCCAGCAGTTTTGCAGGGTACGAGCAGTACTTC
CDR3aa: CASSFAGYEQYF

v_gene: TRBV28
d_gene: TRBD2
j_gene: TRBJ2-1
abundance: NA
CDR3nt: TGTGCCAGCAGTTCGCTAGCGGTGGGTGAGCAGTTCTTC
CDR3aa: CASSSLAVGEQFF

v_gene: TRBV20-1
d_gene: NA
j_gene: TRBJ2-4
abundance: few
CDR3nt: TGCAGTGCCGGGGAGCCAGGAGCCAAAAACATTCAGTACTTC
CDR3aa: CSAGEPGAKNIQYF

v_gene: TRBV5-1
d_gene: NA
j_gene: TRBJ2-1
abundance: NA
CDR3nt: TGCGCCAGCAGCTTGGTTGGGCGGTCCTACAATGAGCAGTTCTTC
CDR3aa: CASSLVGRSYNEQFF

v_gene: TRBV19
d_gene: TRBD1
j_gene: TRBJ1-2
abundance: many
CDR3nt: TGTGCCAGTATGTTGGGACAGTACTATGGCTACACCTTC
CDR3aa: CASMLGQYYGYTF

v_gene: TRBV28
d_gene: NA
j_gene: TRBJ1-4
abundance: many
CDR3nt: TGTGCCAGCAGTGAGATTATAACAACTAATGAAAAACTGTTTTTT
CDR3aa: CASSEIITTNEKLFF

v_gene: TRBV6-1
d_gene: NA
j_gene: TRBJ1-5
abundance: NA
CDR3nt: TGTGCCAGCAGTAACGGGATCCAGAGCAATCAGCCCCAGCATTTT
CDR3aa: CASSNGIQSNQPQHF

v_gene: TRBV12-3/TRBV12-4
d_gene: NA
j_gene: TRBJ1-2
abundance: many
CDR3nt: TGTGCCAGCAGTGTTGCTCAGGGGAATGGCTACACCTTC
CDR3aa: CASSVAQGNGYTF

v_gene: TRBV7-3
d_gene: NA
j_gene: TRBJ2-3
abundance: NA
CDR3nt: TGTGCCAGCAGCTTTGGGTCGGATACGCAGTATTTT
CDR3aa: CASSFGSDTQYF

v_gene: TRBV2
d_gene: NA
j_gene: TRBJ1-5
abundance: many
CDR3nt: TGTGCCAGCAGCGGGGACATTAATAGCAATCAGCCCCAGCATTTT
CDR3aa: CASSGDINSNQPQHF

v_gene: TRBV9
d_gene: NA
j_gene: TRBJ1-6
abundance: NA
CDR3nt: TGTGCCAGCGGACCAGGTAATTCACCCCTCCACTTT
CDR3aa: CASGPGNSPLHF

v_gene: TRBV7-3
d_gene: NA
j_gene: TRBJ2-1
abundance: few
CDR3nt: TGTGCCAGCAGCTTAACATACAACAATGAGCAGTTCTTC
CDR3aa: CASSLTYNNEQFF

v_gene: TRBV28
d_gene: NA
j_gene: TRBJ1-2
abundance: many
CDR3nt: TGTGCCAGCAGTTGGACCCTCCAGGGGCGAAGGGTTGATGGCTACACCTTC
CDR3aa: CASSWTLQGRRVDGYTF

v_gene: TRBV20-1
d_gene: NA
j_gene: TRBJ2-5
abundance: few
CDR3nt: TGCAGTGCTAGAGATTGGGGGGACCGTGAGACCCAGTACTTC
CDR3aa: CSARDWGDRETQYF

v_gene: TRBV12-3/TRBV12-4
d_gene: TRBD1
j_gene: TRBJ1-2
abundance: many
CDR3nt: TGTGCCAGCAGGACGGGACAGGGGAGTGGCTACACCTTC
CDR3aa: CASRTGQGSGYTF

v_gene: TRBV5-1
d_gene: TRBD1
j_gene: TRBJ1-6
abundance: NA
CDR3nt: TGCGCCAGTGGACAGGACCTAGGAAATTCACCCCTCCACTTT
CDR3aa: CASGQDLGNSPLHF

v_gene: TRBV12-3/TRBV12-4
d_gene: NA
j_gene: TRBJ2-5
abundance: NA
CDR3nt: TGTGTCAGCAGTTTAGAGGGGGAGACCCAGTACTTC
CDR3aa: CVSSLEGETQYF

v_gene: TRBV5-6
d_gene: NA
j_gene: TRBJ1-5
abundance: NA
CDR3nt: TGTGCCAGCAGCTTCGGATGGGGATCGCCGGAGCCCCAGCATTTT
CDR3aa: CASSFGWGSPEPQHF

v_gene: TRBV6-5
d_gene: NA
j_gene: TRBJ2-5
abundance: many
CDR3nt: TGTGCCAGCAGTTGGACAGACATCCAAGAGACCCAGTACTTC
CDR3aa: CASSWTDIQETQYF

v_gene: TRBV20-1
d_gene: TRBD2
j_gene: TRBJ2-1
abundance: few
CDR3nt: TGCAGTGCGGAGAGCCTAGCGGTGCAGTTCTTC
CDR3aa: CSAESLAVQFF

v_gene: TRBV6-1
d_gene: NA
j_gene: TRBJ2-5
abundance: many
CDR3nt: TGTGCCAGCAGTGAAGCCCGGGAGGAGACCCAGTACTTC
CDR3aa: CASSEAREETQYF

v_gene: TRBV19
d_gene: NA
j_gene: TRBJ1-5
abundance: NA
CDR3nt: TGTGCCAGTAGTATACAACAGAGGAGTGATCAGCCCCAGCATTTT
CDR3aa: CASSIQQRSDQPQHF

v_gene: TRBV7-8
d_gene: NA
j_gene: TRBJ1-1
abundance: many
CDR3nt: TGTGCCAGCAGCTTAGGCAGCGGGGGGAGAGAAGCTTTCTTT
CDR3aa: CASSLGSGGREAFF

v_gene: TRBV28
d_gene: NA
j_gene: TRBJ1-2
abundance: many
CDR3nt: TGTGCCAGCACCGGGGGGGGGCATGAGGGCTACACCTTC
CDR3aa: CASTGGGHEGYTF

v_gene: TRBV7-9
d_gene: NA
j_gene: TRBJ1-1
abundance: NA
CDR3nt: TGTGCCAGCAGCTTAGCGTACAGAACGAACACTGAAGCTTTCTTT
CDR3aa: CASSLAYRTNTEAFF

v_gene: TRBV6-1
d_gene: NA
j_gene: TRBJ2-7
abundance: many
CDR3nt: TGTGCCAGCAGTACGGGCTTGCGAGAGCAGTACTTC
CDR3aa: CASSTGLREQYF

v_gene: TRBV28
d_gene: NA
j_gene: TRBJ1-3
abundance: few
CDR3nt: TGTGCCAGCAGTTTATCCGGACCGTCCCGTTCTGGAAACACCATATATTTT
CDR3aa: CASSLSGPSRSGNTIYF

v_gene: TRBV11-2
d_gene: NA
j_gene: TRBJ2-6
abundance: many
CDR3nt: TGTGCCAGCAGCCCTGTAGGGGGCTCTGGGGCCAACGTCCTGACTTTC
CDR3aa: CASSPVGGSGANVLTF

v_gene: TRBV30
d_gene: NA
j_gene: TRBJ2-2
abundance: few
CDR3nt: TGTGCCTGGAGTGCCGGGAGAGTCGGCACCGGGGAGCTGTTTTTT
CDR3aa: CAWSAGRVGTGELFF

v_gene: TRBV7-3
d_gene: TRBD2
j_gene: TRBJ2-1
abundance: few
CDR3nt: TGTGCCAGCAGCTTAATGGGCTCGGGGGGGGAGCAGTTCTTC
CDR3aa: CASSLMGSGGEQFF

v_gene: TRBV10-3
d_gene: TRBD2
j_gene: TRBJ2-7
abundance: NA
CDR3nt: TGTGCCTCATTAATAGTAGGACTAGCGGGGGGAAGACCCGGGGAGCAGTACTTC
CDR3aa: CASLIVGLAGGRPGEQYF

v_gene: TRBV28
d_gene: TRBD1
j_gene: TRBJ2-7
abundance: many
CDR3nt: TGTGCCAGCAGGGAGCGGGGACAGGGCTCCTACGAGCAGTACTTC
CDR3aa: CASRERGQGSYEQYF

v_gene: TRBV28
d_gene: TRBD2
j_gene: TRBJ2-5
abundance: many
CDR3nt: TGTGCCAGCACCGTGGTGCTAGCGGGAGAGGAGACCCAGTACTTC
CDR3aa: CASTVVLAGEETQYF

v_gene: TRBV7-2
d_gene: TRBD2
j_gene: TRBJ2-7
abundance: NA
CDR3nt: TGTGCCAGCAGCTTGACTAGCTACTGTAGCGTTTACGAGCAGTACTTC
CDR3aa: CASSLTSYCSVYEQYF

v_gene: TRBV2
d_gene: NA
j_gene: TRBJ1-5
abundance: many
CDR3nt: TGTGCCAGCAGTGACCCCAGGGCCGTGAATCAGCCCCAGCATTTT
CDR3aa: CASSDPRAVNQPQHF

v_gene: TRBV12-3/TRBV12-4
d_gene: TRBD2
j_gene: TRBJ2-7
abundance: few
CDR3nt: TGTGCCAGCAGTCCCAGGACTAGCGGGAGGATTATTTCCTACGAGCAGTACTTC
CDR3aa: CASSPRTSGRIISYEQYF